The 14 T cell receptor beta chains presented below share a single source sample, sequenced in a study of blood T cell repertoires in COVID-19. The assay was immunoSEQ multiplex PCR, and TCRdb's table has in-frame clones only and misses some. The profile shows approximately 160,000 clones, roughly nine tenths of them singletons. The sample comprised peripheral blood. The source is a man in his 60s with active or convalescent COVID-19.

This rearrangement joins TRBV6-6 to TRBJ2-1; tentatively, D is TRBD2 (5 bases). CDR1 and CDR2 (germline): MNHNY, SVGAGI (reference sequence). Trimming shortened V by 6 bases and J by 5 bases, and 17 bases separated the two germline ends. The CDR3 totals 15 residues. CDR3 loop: CASSPGSPRNNEQFF. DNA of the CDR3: TGTGCCAGCAGCCCGGGGTCCCCTAGAAACAATGAGCAGTTCTTC.

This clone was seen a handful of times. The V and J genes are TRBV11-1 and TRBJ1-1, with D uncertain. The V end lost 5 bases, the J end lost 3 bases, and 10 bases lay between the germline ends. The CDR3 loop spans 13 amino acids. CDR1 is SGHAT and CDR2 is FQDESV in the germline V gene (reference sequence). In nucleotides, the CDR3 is TGTGCCAGCAGCACCGACATGGACACTGAAGCTTTCTTT. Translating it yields CASSTDMDTEAFF.

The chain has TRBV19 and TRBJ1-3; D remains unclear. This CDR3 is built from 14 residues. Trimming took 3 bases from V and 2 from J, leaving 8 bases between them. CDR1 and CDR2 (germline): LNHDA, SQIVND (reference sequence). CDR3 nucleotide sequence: TGTGCCAGTAGTATCGGGAGAGCTGGAAACACCATATATTTT. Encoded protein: CASSIGRAGNTIYF.

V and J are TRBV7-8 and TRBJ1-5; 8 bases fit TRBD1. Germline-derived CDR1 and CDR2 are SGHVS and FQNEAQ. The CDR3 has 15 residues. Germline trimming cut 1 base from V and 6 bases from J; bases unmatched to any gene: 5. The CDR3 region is CASSLGTGPRQPQHF. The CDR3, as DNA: TGTGCCAGCAGCTTAGGGACAGGGCCTCGTCAGCCCCAGCATTTT.

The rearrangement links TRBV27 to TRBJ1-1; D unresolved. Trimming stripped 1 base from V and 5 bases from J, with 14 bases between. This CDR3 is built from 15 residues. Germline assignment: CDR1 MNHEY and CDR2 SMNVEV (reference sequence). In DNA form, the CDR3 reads TGTGCCAGCAGTTTATATGGACTGTTCGGGACTGAAGCTTTCTTT. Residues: CASSLYGLFGTEAFF.

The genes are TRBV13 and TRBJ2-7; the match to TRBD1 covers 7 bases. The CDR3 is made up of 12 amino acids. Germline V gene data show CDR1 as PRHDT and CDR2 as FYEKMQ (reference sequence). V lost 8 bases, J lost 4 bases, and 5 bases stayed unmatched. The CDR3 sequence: CASGDRAYEQYF. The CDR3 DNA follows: TGTGCCAGCGGGGACAGAGCATACGAGCAGTACTTC.

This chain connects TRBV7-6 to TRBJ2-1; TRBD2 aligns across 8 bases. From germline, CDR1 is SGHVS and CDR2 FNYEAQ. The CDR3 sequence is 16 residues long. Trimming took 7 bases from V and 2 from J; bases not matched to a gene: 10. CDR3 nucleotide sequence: TGTGCCAGCACCAGGGGCGGGGGGCTGACCTACAATGAGCAGTTCTTC. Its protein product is CASTRGGGLTYNEQFF.

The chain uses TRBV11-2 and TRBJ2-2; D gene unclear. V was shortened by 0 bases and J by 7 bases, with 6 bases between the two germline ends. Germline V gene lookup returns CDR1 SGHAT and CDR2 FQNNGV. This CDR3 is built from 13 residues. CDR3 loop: CASSLEHNGELFF. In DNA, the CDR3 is TGTGCCAGCAGCTTAGAACACAACGGGGAGCTGTTTTTT.

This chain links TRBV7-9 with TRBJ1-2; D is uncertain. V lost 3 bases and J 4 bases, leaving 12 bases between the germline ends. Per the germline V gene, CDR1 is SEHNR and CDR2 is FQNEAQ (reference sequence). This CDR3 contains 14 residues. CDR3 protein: CASSLEALSYGYTF. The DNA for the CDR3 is TGTGCCAGCAGCTTGGAGGCCTTATCCTATGGCTACACCTTC.

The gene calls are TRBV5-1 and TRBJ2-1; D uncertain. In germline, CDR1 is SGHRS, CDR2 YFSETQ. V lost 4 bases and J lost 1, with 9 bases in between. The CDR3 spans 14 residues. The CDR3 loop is CASSMTTSYNEQFF. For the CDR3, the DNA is TGCGCCAGCAGCATGACAACTTCCTACAATGAGCAGTTCTTC.

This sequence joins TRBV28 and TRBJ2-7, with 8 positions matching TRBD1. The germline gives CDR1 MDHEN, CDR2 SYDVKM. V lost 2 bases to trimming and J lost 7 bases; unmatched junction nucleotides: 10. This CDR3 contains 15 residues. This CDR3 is CASSLTGGGGKEQYF. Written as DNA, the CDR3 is TGTGCCAGCAGTTTAACAGGGGGTGGGGGAAAAGAGCAGTACTTC.

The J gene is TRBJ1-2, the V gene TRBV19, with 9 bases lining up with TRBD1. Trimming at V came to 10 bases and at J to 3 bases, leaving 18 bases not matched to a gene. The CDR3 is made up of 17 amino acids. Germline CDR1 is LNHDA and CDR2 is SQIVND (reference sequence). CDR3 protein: CATQLRDRDYRYYGYTF. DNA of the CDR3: TGTGCCACTCAACTCCGGGACAGGGATTATCGGTACTATGGCTACACCTTC.

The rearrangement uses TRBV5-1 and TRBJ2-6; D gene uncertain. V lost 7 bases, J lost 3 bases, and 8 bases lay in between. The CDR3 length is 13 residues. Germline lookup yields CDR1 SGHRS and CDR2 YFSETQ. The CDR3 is CASDPGGANVLTF. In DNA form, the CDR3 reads TGCGCCAGCGACCCGGGTGGGGCCAACGTCCTGACTTTC.

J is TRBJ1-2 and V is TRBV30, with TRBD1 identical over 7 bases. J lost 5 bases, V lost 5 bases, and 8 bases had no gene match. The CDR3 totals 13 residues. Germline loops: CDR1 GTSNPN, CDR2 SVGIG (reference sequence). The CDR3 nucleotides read TGTGCCTGGTCCAAACAGGGGCGGTATGGCTACACCTTC. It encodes CAWSKQGRYGYTF.